Listed below are T cell receptor beta chains from one sample, sequenced in a study of cytomegalovirus exposure and HLA in healthy donors. Generated by immunoSEQ multiplex PCR, the TCRdb table keeps only in-frame clones and is missing some. The sample contains around 100,000 clones, 50% to 65% of which appear only once. Sequencing was performed on PBMCs. These receptors were collected from a man aged 30 to 39 in good health and CMV-seropositive. Each CDR3 is given with its conserved first and last residue. D genes are given only for firm matches. Size is stated for part of the rows, as once, few or many counts, or as a class when the clone is expanded.

J gene | clone size | V gene | D gene | CDR3 DNA | CDR3 protein
TRBJ2-7 | . | TRBV6-5 | TRBD1 | TGTGCCAGCAGTTATACAGGGGGCGAATTATACTACGAGCAGTACTTC | CASSYTGGELYYEQYF
TRBJ2-5 | . | TRBV7-8 | . | TGTGCCAGCAGCTTAAACCCAGGGGGGGAGACCCAGTACTTC | CASSLNPGGETQYF
TRBJ1-4 | . | TRBV6-1 | TRBD1 | TGTGCCAGCAGTGAAGCGCTCAGGGGGCTTGGAAAAAAACTGTTTTTT | CASSEALRGLGKKLFF
TRBJ1-2 | . | TRBV25-1 | TRBD1 | TGTGCCAGCAGTGAATTGGGGACAGGGGAAGGAGTAAGGTATGGCTACACCTTC | CASSELGTGEGVRYGYTF
TRBJ2-1 | once | TRBV5-1 | TRBD1 | TGCGCCAGCAGCTCCTCGGCAGGGGGTTTAAGTGAGCAGTTCTTC | CASSSSAGGLSEQFF
TRBJ1-1 | few | TRBV2 | . | TGTGCCAGCAGTGGAGTTCTTGGAGCTTTCTTT | CASSGVLGAFF
TRBJ2-2 | . | TRBV6-5 | TRBD2 | TGTGCCAGCAGCCTTAGCGGGGGGGACACCGGGGAGCTGTTTTTT | CASSLSGGDTGELFF
TRBJ1-2 | . | TRBV10-2 | . | TGCGCCAGCGCTCCTGTGGGCAGGGGTAAGGGCTACACCTTC | CASAPVGRGKGYTF
TRBJ2-2 | few | TRBV6-4 | TRBD2 | TGTGCCAGCAGTGACTCGACTAGCAGTGTAGCCGGGGAGCTGTTTTTT | CASSDSTSSVAGELFF
TRBJ2-5 | . | TRBV7-2 | . | TGTGCCAGCAGCTTAGCGTGGTCCGGGGGACAAGAGACCCAGTACTTC | CASSLAWSGGQETQYF
TRBJ2-7 | few | TRBV15 | . | TGTGCCACCAGCAGCCCCCTCGGAGGGGACGAGCAGTACTTC | CATSSPLGGDEQYF
TRBJ2-7 | few | TRBV2 | . | TGTGCCAGCAGTGAAGGGACAGAAACCTACGAGCAGTACTTC | CASSEGTETYEQYF
TRBJ1-5 | . | TRBV20-1 | TRBD1 | TGCAGTGCGAGGACAGGGTTGGCCCAGCATTTT | CSARTGLAQHF
TRBJ1-1 | . | TRBV5-1 | . | TGCGCCAGCAGCCCCGAGGGGGTCACTGAAGCTTTCTTT | CASSPEGVTEAFF
TRBJ2-7 | . | TRBV4-1 | . | TGCGCCAGCAGCCAAGACGTCATAGGCCGGAGAACCTACGAGCAGTACTTC | CASSQDVIGRRTYEQYF
TRBJ1-1 | . | TRBV10-3 | TRBD1 | TGTGCCATCAGTGAGTCGACAGGGATCACTGAAGCTTTCTTT | CAISESTGITEAFF
TRBJ1-5 | . | TRBV6-1 | TRBD1 | TGTGCCAGCATCCTGGACAGGGGCAATCAGCCCCAGCATTTT | CASILDRGNQPQHF
TRBJ1-6 | . | TRBV7-2 | TRBD1 | TGTGCCAGCAGTTACCGGACAGGGCTTGACTCACCCCTCCACTTT | CASSYRTGLDSPLHF
TRBJ1-2 | . | TRBV19 | . | TGTGCCAGTGGTACAGGGTATACAGCTAACTATGGCTACACCTTC | CASGTGYTANYGYTF
TRBJ2-3 | once | TRBV11-3 | . | TGTGCCAGCAGCCCGGGGGACCCTAGCACAGATACGCAGTATTTT | CASSPGDPSTDTQYF
TRBJ1-2 | . | TRBV2 | . | TGTGCCACCTCAGAGACAGCTAACTATGGCTACACCTTC | CATSETANYGYTF
TRBJ2-7 | few | TRBV6-6 | . | TGTGCCAGCATCGGGAATTTTCCCGAGCAGTACTTC | CASIGNFPEQYF
TRBJ1-3 | . | TRBV29-1 | . | TGCAGCGTTGCCATGACAGCGAGAAACACCATATATTTT | CSVAMTARNTIYF
TRBJ1-5 | . | TRBV19 | . | TGTGCCAGTAGTATAAGTGGGCAGTATTATCAGCCCCAGCATTTT | CASSISGQYYQPQHF
TRBJ1-5 | once | TRBV19 | . | TGTGCCAGTAGTATAGCACTCGGGGGTCAGCCCCAGCATTTT | CASSIALGGQPQHF
TRBJ2-2 | . | TRBV5-1 | TRBD2 | TGCGCCAGCAGCTCTCATAGCGGGGGGGCCACCGAGGAGCTGTTTTTT | CASSSHSGGATEELFF
TRBJ2-5 | . | TRBV19 | TRBD2 | TGTGCCAGTAGTAGACTAGCGGGGCCGCAAGAGACCCAGTACTTC | CASSRLAGPQETQYF
TRBJ2-5 | . | TRBV5-1 | . | TGCGCCAGCAGCTCTATCCCCTGGCGGGGGCCCAACCAAGAGACCCAGTACTTC | CASSSIPWRGPNQETQYF
TRBJ1-1 | . | TRBV11-2 | . | TGTGCCAGCAGCTTAATGGGGGGGGGAGGCACTGAAGCTTTCTTT | CASSLMGGGGTEAFF
TRBJ2-2 | few | TRBV5-6 | . | TGTGCCAGCGGCGGGACGGGGGAGCTGTTTTTT | CASGGTGELFF
TRBJ2-7 | few | TRBV5-1 | . | TGCGCCAGCAGCTTTGACAGCTCCTACGAGCAGTACTTC | CASSFDSSYEQYF
TRBJ1-6 | . | TRBV9 | TRBD1 | TGTGCCAGCAGCGTAGACGGGGACAGCCTTTCACCCCTCCACTTT | CASSVDGDSLSPLHF
TRBJ1-6 | few | TRBV6-5 | TRBD1 | TGTGCCAGCAGTTGGGACAGCTCCTATAATTCACCCCTCCACTTT | CASSWDSSYNSPLHF
TRBJ2-7 | . | TRBV11-3 | TRBD1 | TGTGCCAGCAGCTTAGTACAGGGGTACGAGCAGTACTTC | CASSLVQGYEQYF
TRBJ2-7 | . | TRBV15 | . | TGTGCCACCAGCCCTGGGCAGGGACATTACGAGCAGTACTTC | CATSPGQGHYEQYF
TRBJ2-5 | . | TRBV5-5 | . | TGTGCCAGCAGCTGGGTGGGGGGAGAGACCCAGTACTTC | CASSWVGGETQYF
TRBJ2-7 | . | TRBV4-1 | TRBD2 | TGCGCCAGCAGCCGAACGCTAGCGGGGGGGATCGACGAGCAGTACTTC | CASSRTLAGGIDEQYF